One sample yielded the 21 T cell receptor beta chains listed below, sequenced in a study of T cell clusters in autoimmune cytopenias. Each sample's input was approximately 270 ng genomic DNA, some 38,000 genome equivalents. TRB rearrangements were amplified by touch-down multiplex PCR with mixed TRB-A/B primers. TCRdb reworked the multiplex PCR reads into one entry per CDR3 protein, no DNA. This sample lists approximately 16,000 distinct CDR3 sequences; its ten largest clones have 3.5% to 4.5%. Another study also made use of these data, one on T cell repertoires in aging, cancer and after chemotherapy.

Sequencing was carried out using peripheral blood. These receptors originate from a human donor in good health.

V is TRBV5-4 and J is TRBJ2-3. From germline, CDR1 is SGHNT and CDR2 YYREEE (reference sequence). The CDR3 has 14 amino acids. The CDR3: CASSFGHFPDTQYF.

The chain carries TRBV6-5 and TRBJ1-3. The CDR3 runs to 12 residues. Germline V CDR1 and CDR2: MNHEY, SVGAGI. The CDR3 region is CASSRPRNTIYF.

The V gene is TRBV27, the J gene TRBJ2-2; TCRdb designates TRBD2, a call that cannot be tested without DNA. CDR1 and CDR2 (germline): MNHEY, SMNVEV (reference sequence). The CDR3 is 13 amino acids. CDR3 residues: CASSFSSAGELFF.

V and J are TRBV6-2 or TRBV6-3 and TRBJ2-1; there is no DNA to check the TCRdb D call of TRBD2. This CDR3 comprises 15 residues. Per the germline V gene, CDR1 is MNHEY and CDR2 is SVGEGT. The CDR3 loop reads CASRLAGGSHNEQFF.

The CDR3 loop reads CASRSGTSTNNEQFF. The chain combines TRBV6-5 with TRBJ2-1; the TRBD2 assignment by TCRdb is unverifiable without DNA. The CDR3 covers 15 residues. Germline V gene data show CDR1 as MNHEY and CDR2 as SVGAGI.

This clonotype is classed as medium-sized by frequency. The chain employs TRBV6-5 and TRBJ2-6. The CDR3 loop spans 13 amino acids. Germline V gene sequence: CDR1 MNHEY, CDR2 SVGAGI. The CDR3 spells CASGYPGANVLTF.

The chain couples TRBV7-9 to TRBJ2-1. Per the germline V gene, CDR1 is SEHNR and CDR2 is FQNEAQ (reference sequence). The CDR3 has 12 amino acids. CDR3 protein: CASSLSYNEQFF.

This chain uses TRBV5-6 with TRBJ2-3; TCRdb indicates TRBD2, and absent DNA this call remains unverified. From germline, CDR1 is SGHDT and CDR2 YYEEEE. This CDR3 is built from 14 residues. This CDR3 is CASSLGGNPDTQYF.

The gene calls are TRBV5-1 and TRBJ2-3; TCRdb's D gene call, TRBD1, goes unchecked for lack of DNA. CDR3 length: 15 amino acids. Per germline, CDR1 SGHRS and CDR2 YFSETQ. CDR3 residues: CASSLDDRFTDTQYF.

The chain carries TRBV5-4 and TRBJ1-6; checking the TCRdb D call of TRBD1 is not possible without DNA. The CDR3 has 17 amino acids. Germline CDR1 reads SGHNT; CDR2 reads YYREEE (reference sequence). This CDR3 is CASSPGQSGRYNSPLHF.

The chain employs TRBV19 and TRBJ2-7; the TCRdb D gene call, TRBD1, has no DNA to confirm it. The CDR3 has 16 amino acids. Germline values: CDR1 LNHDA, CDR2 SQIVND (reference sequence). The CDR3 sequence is CASSMMGGQARYEQYF.

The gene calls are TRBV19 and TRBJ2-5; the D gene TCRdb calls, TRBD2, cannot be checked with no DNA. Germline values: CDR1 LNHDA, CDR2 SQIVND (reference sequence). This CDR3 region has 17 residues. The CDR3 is CASSIGDSGRARETQYF.

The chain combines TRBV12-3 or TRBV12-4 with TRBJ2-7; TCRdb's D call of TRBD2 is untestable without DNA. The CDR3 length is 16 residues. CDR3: CASSRTSGVRSYEQYF.

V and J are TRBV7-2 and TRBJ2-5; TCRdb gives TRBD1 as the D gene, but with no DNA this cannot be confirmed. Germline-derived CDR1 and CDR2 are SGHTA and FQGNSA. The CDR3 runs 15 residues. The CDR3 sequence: CASSRQGAYQETQYF.

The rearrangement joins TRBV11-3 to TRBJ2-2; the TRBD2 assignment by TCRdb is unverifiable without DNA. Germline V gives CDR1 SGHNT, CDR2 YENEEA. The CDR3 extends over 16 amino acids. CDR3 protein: CASSSRLAANTGELFF.

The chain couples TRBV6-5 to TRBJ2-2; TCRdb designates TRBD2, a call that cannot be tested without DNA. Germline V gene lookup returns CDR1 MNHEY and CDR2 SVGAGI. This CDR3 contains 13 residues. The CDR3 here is CASNSGGPGELFF.

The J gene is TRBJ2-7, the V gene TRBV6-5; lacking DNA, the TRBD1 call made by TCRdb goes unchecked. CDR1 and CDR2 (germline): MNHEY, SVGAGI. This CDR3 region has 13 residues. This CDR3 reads CASSYGQNYEQYF.

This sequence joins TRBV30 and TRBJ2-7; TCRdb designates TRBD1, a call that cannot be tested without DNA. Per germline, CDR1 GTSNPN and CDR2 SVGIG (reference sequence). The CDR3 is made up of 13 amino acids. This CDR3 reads CAWSVAGRDEQYF.

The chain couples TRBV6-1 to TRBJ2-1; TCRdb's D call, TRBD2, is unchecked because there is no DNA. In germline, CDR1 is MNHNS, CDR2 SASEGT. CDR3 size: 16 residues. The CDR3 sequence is CASRTSGAGSYNEQFF.

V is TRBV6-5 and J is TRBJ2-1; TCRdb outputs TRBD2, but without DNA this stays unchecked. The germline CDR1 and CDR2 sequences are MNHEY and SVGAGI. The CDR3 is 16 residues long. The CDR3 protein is CASSYFTGTSGGEQFF.

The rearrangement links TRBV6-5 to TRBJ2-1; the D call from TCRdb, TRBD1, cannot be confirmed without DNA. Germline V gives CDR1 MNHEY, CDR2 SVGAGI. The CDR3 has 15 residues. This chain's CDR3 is CASREGQGLYNEQFF.